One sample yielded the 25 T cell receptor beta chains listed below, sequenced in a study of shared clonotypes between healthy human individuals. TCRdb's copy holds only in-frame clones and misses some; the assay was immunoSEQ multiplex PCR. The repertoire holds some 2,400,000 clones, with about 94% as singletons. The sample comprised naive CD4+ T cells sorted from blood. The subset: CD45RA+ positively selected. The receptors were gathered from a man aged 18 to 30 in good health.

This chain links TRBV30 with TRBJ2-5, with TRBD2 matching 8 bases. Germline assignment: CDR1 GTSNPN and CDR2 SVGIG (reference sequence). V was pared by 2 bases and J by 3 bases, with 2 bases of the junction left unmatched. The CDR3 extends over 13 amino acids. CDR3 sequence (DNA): TGTGCCTGGAGTTCGCGGGGGGAAGAGACCCAGTACTTC. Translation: CAWSSRGEETQYF.

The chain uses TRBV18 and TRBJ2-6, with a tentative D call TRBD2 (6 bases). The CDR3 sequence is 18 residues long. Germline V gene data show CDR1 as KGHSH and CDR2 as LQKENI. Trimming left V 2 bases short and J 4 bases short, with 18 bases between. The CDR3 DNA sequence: TGTGCCAGCTCACCAATGGGACTGACCTCTGCCGGGGCCAACGTCCTGACTTTC. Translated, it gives CASSPMGLTSAGANVLTF.

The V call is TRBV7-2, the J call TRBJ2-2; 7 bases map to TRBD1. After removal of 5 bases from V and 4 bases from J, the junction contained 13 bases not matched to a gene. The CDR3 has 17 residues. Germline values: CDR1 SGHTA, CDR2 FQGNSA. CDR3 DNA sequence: TGTGCCAGCAGCCTGATACTGACAGGGAAGGGCACCGGGGAGCTGTTTTTT. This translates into CASSLILTGKGTGELFF. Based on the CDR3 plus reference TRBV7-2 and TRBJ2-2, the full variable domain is GAGVSQSPSNKVTEKGKDVELRCDPISGHTALYWYRQSLGQGLEFLIYFQGNSAPDKSGLPSDRFSAERTGGSVSTLTIQRTQQEDSAVYLCASSLILTGKGTGELFFGEGSRLTVL.

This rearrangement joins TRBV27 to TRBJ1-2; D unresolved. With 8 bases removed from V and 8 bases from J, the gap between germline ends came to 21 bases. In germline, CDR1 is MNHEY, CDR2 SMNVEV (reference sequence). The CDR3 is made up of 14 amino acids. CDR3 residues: CASSPRESGIGYTF. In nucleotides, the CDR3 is TGTGCCAGCTCTCCAAGAGAGAGCGGGATCGGCTACACCTTC.

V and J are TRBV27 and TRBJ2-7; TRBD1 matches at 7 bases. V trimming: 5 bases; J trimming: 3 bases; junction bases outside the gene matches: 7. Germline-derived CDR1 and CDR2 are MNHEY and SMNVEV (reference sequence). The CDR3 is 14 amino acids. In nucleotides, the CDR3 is TGTGCCAGCAGTGCCAGGGGGTCCTACTACGAGCAGTACTTC. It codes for CASSARGSYYEQYF.

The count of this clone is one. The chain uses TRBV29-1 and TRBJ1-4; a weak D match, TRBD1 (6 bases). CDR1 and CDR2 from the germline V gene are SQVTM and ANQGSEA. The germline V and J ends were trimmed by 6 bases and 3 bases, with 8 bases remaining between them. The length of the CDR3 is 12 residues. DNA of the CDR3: TGCAGCGTGTCAGGGGCTAATGAAAAACTGTTTTTT. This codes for CSVSGANEKLFF. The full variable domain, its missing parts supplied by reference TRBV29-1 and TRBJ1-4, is SAVISQKPSRDICQRGTSLTIQCQVDSQVTMMFWYRQQPGQSLTLIATANQGSEATYESGFVIDKFPISRPNLTFSTLTVSNMSPEDSSIYLCSVSGANEKLFFGSGTQLSVL.

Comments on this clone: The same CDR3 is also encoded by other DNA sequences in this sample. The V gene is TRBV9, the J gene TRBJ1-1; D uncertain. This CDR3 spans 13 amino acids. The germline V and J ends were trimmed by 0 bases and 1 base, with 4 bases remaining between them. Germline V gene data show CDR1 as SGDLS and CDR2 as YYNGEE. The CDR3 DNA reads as TGTGCCAGCAGCGTAGCCCCGAACACTGAAGCTTTCTTT. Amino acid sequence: CASSVAPNTEAFF.

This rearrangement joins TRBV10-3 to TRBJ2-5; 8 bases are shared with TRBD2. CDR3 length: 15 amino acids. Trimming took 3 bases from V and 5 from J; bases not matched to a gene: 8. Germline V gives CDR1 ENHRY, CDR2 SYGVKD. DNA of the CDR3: TGTGCCATCAGTGAATCTTGGACTAGCACGGAGACCCAGTACTTC. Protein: CAISESWTSTETQYF.

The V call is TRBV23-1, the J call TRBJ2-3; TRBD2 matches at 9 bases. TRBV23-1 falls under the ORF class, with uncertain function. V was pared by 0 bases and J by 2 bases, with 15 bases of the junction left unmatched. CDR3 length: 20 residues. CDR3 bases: TGCGCCAGCAGTCAATCCTCGGGACTAGCTAGGGGGCCTAACACAGATACGCAGTATTTT. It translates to CASSQSSGLARGPNTDTQYF.

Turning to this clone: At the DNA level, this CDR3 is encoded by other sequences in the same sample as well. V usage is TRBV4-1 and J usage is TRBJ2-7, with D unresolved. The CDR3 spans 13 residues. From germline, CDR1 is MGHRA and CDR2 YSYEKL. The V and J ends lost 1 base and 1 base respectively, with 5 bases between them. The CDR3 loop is CASSQVPSYEQYF. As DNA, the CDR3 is TGCGCCAGCAGCCAAGTCCCTTCCTACGAGCAGTACTTC.

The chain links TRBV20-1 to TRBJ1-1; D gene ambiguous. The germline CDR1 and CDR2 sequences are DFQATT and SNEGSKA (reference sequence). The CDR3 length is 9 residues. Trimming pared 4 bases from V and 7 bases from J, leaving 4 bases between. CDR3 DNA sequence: TGCAGTGCTACGGTTGAAGCTTTCTTT. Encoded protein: CSATVEAFF.

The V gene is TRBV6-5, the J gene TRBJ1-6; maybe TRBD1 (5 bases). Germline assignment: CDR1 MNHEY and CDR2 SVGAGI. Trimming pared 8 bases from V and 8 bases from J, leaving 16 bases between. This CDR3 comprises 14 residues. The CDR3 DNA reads TGTGCCAGCCGACGGGGACTGTTAGATTCACCCCTCCACTTT. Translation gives CASRRGLLDSPLHF.

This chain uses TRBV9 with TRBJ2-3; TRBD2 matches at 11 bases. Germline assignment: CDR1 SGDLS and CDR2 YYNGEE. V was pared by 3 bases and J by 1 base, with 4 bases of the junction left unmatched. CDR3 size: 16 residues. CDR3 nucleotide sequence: TGTGCCAGCAGCGCAGGACTAGCGGGCGGCACAGATACGCAGTATTTT. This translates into CASSAGLAGGTDTQYF.

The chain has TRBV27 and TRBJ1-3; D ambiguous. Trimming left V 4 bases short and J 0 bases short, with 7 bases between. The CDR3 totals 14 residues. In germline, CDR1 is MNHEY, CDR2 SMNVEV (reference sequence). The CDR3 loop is CASSSGSSGNTIYF. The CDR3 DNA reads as TGTGCCAGCAGTTCCGGGTCCTCTGGAAACACCATATATTTT.

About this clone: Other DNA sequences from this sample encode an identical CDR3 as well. The CDR3 DNA follows: TGTGCCAGCAGCTTAGAAGGGGGCACAGGAAACACCATATATTTT. This translates into CASSLEGGTGNTIYF. V is TRBV11-2 and J is TRBJ1-3; 7 bases match TRBD1. The CDR3 loop spans 15 amino acids. J lost 4 bases, V lost 0 bases, and 3 bases had no gene match. Germline CDR1 and CDR2: SGHAT and FQNNGV. The full variable domain, rest sourced from reference TRBV11-2 and TRBJ1-3, is EAGVAQSPRYKIIEKRQSVAFWCNPISGHATLYWYQQILGQGPKLLIQFQNNGVVDDSQLPKDRFSAERLKGVDSTLKIQPAKLEDSAVYLCASSLEGGTGNTIYFGEGSWLTVV.

This CDR3 is CASSAGEAETQYF. CDR3 DNA sequence: TGTGCCAGCAGCGCAGGGGAGGCAGAGACCCAGTACTTC. The chain couples TRBV11-2 to TRBJ2-5, with D perhaps TRBD1 or TRBD2 (6 bases each). Germline CDR1 reads SGHAT; CDR2 reads FQNNGV. The CDR3 is 13 amino acids. V was pared by 5 bases and J by 4 bases, with 11 bases between.

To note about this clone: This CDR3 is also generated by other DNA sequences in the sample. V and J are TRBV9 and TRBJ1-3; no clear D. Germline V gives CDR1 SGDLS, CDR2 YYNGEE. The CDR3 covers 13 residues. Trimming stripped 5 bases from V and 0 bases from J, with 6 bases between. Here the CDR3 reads CASSRDSGNTIYF. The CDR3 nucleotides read TGTGCCAGCAGTCGGGACTCTGGAAACACCATATATTTT.

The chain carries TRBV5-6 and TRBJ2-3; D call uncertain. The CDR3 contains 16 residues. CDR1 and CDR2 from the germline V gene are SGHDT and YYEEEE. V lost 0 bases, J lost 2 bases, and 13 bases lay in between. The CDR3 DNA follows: TGTGCCAGCAGCTTGGATCGCACCCGCCCCACAGATACGCAGTATTTT. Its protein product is CASSLDRTRPTDTQYF.

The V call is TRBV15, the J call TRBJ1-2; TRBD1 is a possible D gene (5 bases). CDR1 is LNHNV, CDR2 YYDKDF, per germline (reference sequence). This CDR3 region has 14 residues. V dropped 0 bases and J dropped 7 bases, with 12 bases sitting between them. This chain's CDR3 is CATSRDRDLGGYTF. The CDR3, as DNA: TGTGCCACCAGCAGAGATAGGGACTTGGGTGGCTACACCTTC.

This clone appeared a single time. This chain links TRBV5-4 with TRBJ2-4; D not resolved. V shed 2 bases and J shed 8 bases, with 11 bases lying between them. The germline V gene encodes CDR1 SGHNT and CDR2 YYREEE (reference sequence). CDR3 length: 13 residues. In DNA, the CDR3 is TGTGCCAGCAGCTTTTTTGGCGTCGACATTCAGTACTTC. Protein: CASSFFGVDIQYF.

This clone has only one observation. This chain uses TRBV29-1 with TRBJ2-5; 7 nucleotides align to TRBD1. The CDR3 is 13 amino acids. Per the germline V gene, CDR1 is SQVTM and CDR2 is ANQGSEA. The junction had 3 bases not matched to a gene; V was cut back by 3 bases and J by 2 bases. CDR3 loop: CSVEATGQETQYF. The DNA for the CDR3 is TGCAGCGTTGAGGCGACAGGGCAAGAGACCCAGTACTTC. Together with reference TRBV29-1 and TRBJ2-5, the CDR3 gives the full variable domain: SAVISQKPSRDICQRGTSLTIQCQVDSQVTMMFWYRQQPGQSLTLIATANQGSEATYESGFVIDKFPISRPNLTFSTLTVSNMSPEDSSIYLCSVEATGQETQYFGPGTRLLVL.

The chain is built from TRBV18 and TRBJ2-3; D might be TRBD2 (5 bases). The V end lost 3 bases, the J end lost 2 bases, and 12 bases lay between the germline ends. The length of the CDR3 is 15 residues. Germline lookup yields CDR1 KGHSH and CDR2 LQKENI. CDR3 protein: CASSPRENPTDTQYF. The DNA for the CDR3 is TGTGCCAGCTCACCTAGGGAGAACCCCACAGATACGCAGTATTTT. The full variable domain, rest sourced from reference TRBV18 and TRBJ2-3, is NAGVMQNPRHLVRRRGQEARLRCSPMKGHSHVYWYRQLPEEGLKFMVYLQKENIIDESGMPKERFSAEFPKEGPSILRIQQVVRGDSAAYFCASSPRENPTDTQYFGPGTRLTVL.

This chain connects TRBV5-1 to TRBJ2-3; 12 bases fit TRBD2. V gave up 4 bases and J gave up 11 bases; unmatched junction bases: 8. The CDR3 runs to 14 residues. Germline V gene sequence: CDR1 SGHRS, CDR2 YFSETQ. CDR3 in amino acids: CASSPGTSGLQQYF. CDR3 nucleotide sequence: TGCGCCAGCAGCCCAGGGACTAGCGGGCTCCAGCAGTATTTT.

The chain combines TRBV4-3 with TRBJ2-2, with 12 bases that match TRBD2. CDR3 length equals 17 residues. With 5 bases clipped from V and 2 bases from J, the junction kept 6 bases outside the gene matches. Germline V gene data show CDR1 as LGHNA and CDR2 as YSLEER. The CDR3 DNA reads TGCGCCAGCAGCAAGCGGACTAGCGGGATAAACACCGGGGAGCTGTTTTTT. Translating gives CASSKRTSGINTGELFF.

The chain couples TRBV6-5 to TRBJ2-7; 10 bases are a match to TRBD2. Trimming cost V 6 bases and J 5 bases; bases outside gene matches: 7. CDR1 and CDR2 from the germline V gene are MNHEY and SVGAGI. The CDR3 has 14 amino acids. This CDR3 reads CASSGSGRGDEQYF. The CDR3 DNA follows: TGTGCCAGCAGCGGGAGCGGGAGGGGCGACGAGCAGTACTTC.